Included here is one TCR beta chain sequence, with context. Its cognate antigen has yet to be identified. Nothing much larger sits one base from this clone, and base qualities are not available. From the germline V gene, CDR1 is ENHRY and CDR2 is SYGVKD. The CDR3 holds 17 amino acids from the cysteine to the phenylalanine. Solely the CDR3 DNA is kept, with 51 bases framed from the first base. V is reduced by 3 bases and J by 1 base, leaving a spacing of 17 bases between them. The data originate from a study of cytomegalovirus exposure and HLA in healthy donors (dated 2017 in TCRdb). At the level of the whole study: According to an earlier analysis of a few hundred of the donors, 150 million to 200 million T cells yielded 117 million unique TCR beta sequences and about 300 Gb of sequence data. An early release that covered several hundred HLA-typed donors contained approximately 300 gigabases of sequencing data and 70 million to 100 million unique TCR sequences. Of the approximately 400 genotyped donors, over 70% fell in the genetic ancestry cluster associated with self-reported Caucasian donors. The study aimed to test whether cataloging public T cell receptors could reveal signatures of past pathogen exposure. The T cell repertoires of 666 subjects were profiled by immunosequencing and related to cytomegalovirus serostatus. Besides the first cohort of approximately 670 subjects, a separate validation cohort made up of around 120 different subjects was used. To predict cytomegalovirus infection status, the study brought together high-throughput TCR immunosequencing, statistical association of individual TCRs with disease status, and machine learning. To study patterns of TCR occurrence, a later analysis re-analyzed previously published TCR beta repertoires from 600 to 750 donors and added high-resolution HLA genotyping. In the later analysis, no new phenotypic data were used to find candidate immune exposures; instead, reliance was placed on TCR beta sequences and their occurrence across donors. To decide whether each TCR beta V gene segment behaved as functional or pseudogenic, an earlier analysis of approximately 600 of the donors relied on high-throughput TCR beta sequencing. Donor age, sex, ethnicity and CMV serostatus were compiled together with the repertoire data. A later genetic analysis used genome-wide SNP genotypes for about 60% of the roughly 700 donors, treating that subset as a discovery cohort. All discovery cohort repertoires had been generated using a single sequencing platform. HLA typing included class I and class II loci at four-digit resolution. Typing coverage varied by locus: roughly 629-630 donors for A, B, C, DRB1 and DQB1; more than 500 for DQA1; approximately 610 for DPA1; roughly 450 for DPB1. Roughly five DR-DQ haplotypes were treated as single units for association and clustering because of strong linkage in the cohort. On average, around 240,000 unique TCR beta nucleotide sequences were sequenced per donor among 398 genotyped donors of the cohort, with 15% to 20% of those sequences being non-productive. Study-wide conclusions, independent of this receptor: In a later analysis, more than 15,000 TCR beta sequences were associated with specific HLA alleles at a false discovery rate of 0.05. Presence/absence analyses assumed roughly uniform sequencing depth across donors, an assumption that may not hold. In an earlier analysis of 500 to 650 of the donors, most TCR beta V segments appeared in productive rearrangements about 87% or about 30% of the time, broadly matching IMGT annotations. The classifier was reported to diagnose cytomegalovirus status with high specificity and sensitivity in both the original cohort and the validation cohort. It was suggested by the authors that the approach could potentially be generalized to other disease states and immunological phenotypes. A total of about 180 TCR beta chains were listed by the study as associated with cytomegalovirus. Strong co-occurrence of HLA alleles, especially DR and DQ, made assigning TCR associations to individual alleles difficult. According to a later genetic analysis, donors in an Asian-associated ancestry cluster had fewer N-insertions in productive TCRs than the approximately 710-donor mean. According to a later analysis, most CMV-associated TCR beta chains appeared to be HLA-restricted, and the HLA associations seemed to be driven largely by CMV exposure. CMV serostatus was the only immune exposure information available for the cohort. The 87-base-pair reads could not distinguish some IMGT-functional V segments, including TRBV6-2 and TRBV6-3, so those segments were excluded. Correlated functional status among segregating V segments might be attributable to linkage disequilibrium, but an unknown experimental factor could not be ruled out. In a later analysis, several top co-occurrence clusters were reported to appear linked to parvovirus B19, influenza, CMV and Epstein-Barr virus. Compared with equally common non-associated chains, HLA-associated TCR beta chains in a later analysis were more clonally expanded and had lower generation probabilities. A few of the identified cytomegalovirus-associated TCR beta chains were confirmed in vitro to be specific for cytomegalovirus antigens. Most TCR sequences were seen in very few donors, while some public TCRs were found in many individuals. This cohort had only TCR beta chains sequenced, and the lack of alpha or paired-chain data limited which features could be detected. In a later analysis, TCR association rates were found to vary across HLA loci, with the most associated TCRs seen for DRB1 alleles and the fewest for HLA-C alleles. A later genetic analysis associated a missense DCLRE1C variant with V-gene and J-gene trimming of TCR beta chains, and an independent cohort replicated the association. A group of highly shared sequence variants was considered likely to be a technical artifact of the sequencing pipeline. Because counts were too low, seventeen rarely observed V segments, including chromosome 9 orphons, were left out of the earlier analysis of a few hundred of the donors. Because HLA typing was unavailable for some donors at each locus, only the typed subset was used in association tests. A further reported finding was that TCR beta sequences accurately predicted the HLA-A and HLA-B alleles for most subjects in the first cohort.

The protocol used for the library was the immunoSEQ multiplex PCR assay. The multiplex PCR relied on a mix of 60 forward primers for TCR Vbeta segments and 13 reverse primers for TCR Jbeta segments. The CDR3 region of rearranged TCR beta genes was amplified from genomic DNA by a multiplex PCR assay. Amplified TCR beta libraries were sequenced as 87-base-pair reads on the Illumina HiSeq System. The original methods were these. Across the 500 to 700 repertoires, a later analysis counted 75 million to 90 million unique TCR beta chains, roughly 11 million of which were shared by at least two donors. Raw reads were error-corrected and collapsed into unique sequences by a nearest-neighbor algorithm in which closely related sequences were merged to remove PCR and sequencing errors. Alignment of CDR3 sequences to IMGT reference sequences was used to assign V, D and J gene segments. For a sequence to be retained, at least a six-nucleotide match to both a V gene segment and a J gene segment was required. Rearrangements were called productive when the CDR3 lacked stop codons and stayed in frame with V and J; all others were non-productive. Following IMGT convention, CDR3 was defined as the stretch from the second conserved V-encoded cysteine up to the conserved J-encoded phenylalanine. Sequences without an unambiguous match to a single V gene segment were excluded from the earlier analysis of about 630 of the donors. In an earlier analysis of almost 600 of the donors, a V segment was called functional when productive rearrangements were above 56.7%, and segregating when the standard deviation between donors exceeded 5%. A statistical classification framework was built for diagnosing cytomegalovirus status from the catalog of TCR beta chain sequences. V and J gene assignment, in a later analysis, came from comparing TCR nucleotide sequences with IMGT/GENE-DB human TR gene sequences. The TCRdist pipeline was used in a later analysis to assign CDR3 sequences and most-parsimonious VDJ recombination scenarios. A later analysis defined each TCR beta chain by its CDR3 amino acid sequence plus V-gene family, and excluded reads lacking a unique V-gene family. To address suspected cross-contamination and a sequencing artifact, a later analysis removed a few hundred highly shared, low-generation-probability nucleotide sequences. In a later analysis, a clonal expansion index for each public chain was calculated from normalized within-repertoire ranks of inferred template counts. Generation probabilities in a later analysis came from a VDJ recombination model fitted to out-of-frame rearrangements, and those results were checked against IGoR. In a later analysis, TCR-TCR, TCR-HLA and TCR-CMV co-occurrence was scored with hypergeometric tests, and a repertoire-size bias correction was applied to TCR pairs. In a later analysis, false discovery rates were estimated by permuting HLA or CMV assignments 20 times. In a later analysis, co-occurring TCRs were grouped using DBSCAN, and TCRdist sequence similarity was added for clustering within HLA-allele-positive subsets. Repertoires with fewer than 30,000 or more than 120,000 public chains, plus five repertoires with anomalous nucleotide sharing, were excluded from co-occurrence clustering. TCRdb stores this immuneACCESS table with in-frame sequences only. Part of the clones is absent; in the studies checked, under half of the shortfall reflects unresolved V genes, and no reason is known for the rest. Clonal size and the V and J genes are those of that table, whereas D and trimming came from the DNA. The sample contains more than 150,000 clones, 77% of them found a single time. The ten biggest clones cover more than 1.4% of the sample.

The cohort was made up of approximately 700 healthy bone marrow donors. At the time of sampling, all cohort members were nominally healthy, though unrecorded immune exposures were likely present. The donor tested CMV seronegative and was one of the 352 seronegative cohort members. A peripheral blood sample was provided by each donor, and peripheral blood mononuclear cells were used for TCR beta sequencing. Genomic DNA was extracted from the blood cell samples with the Qiagen DNeasy Blood Extraction Kit. This sequence was found in a man between 18 and 35 years old in good health and CMV-seronegative. Recombination connected TRBV10-3 to TRBJ2-3; the best D guess is TRBD2, with 7 bases matching. The sample was PBMCs. The CDR3 sequence is CAISDVWAGAGTDTQYF. The bases are TGTGCCATCAGTGACGTCTGGGCGGGGGCCGGCACAGATACGCAGTATTTT.